The 28 T cell receptor beta chains presented below share a single source sample, sequenced in a study of CD8 T cells in ankylosing spondylitis. TCRdb reanalysed the 5' RACE reads using MiXCR and keeps one entry per CDR3 protein. The repertoire holds about 440,000 distinct CDR3 sequences, with 17% as singletons. Their recognized antigens are unknown. Study results and limitations: A motif of roughly 8 highly homologous TCR beta variants was seen as apparently characteristic of ankylosing spondylitis blood.

The specimen was blood, either unsorted or a sorted T cell fraction (not recorded which). These receptors came from a male donor with ankylosing spondylitis.

This clonotype was seen a handful of times. The chain recombines TRBV6-2 or TRBV6-3 with TRBJ2-7; 8 nucleotides agree with TRBD1. Germline lookup yields CDR1 MNHEY and CDR2 SVGEGT. With 6 bases clipped from V and 2 bases from J, the junction kept 9 bases outside the gene matches. This CDR3 spans 15 amino acids. The CDR3 is CASSPRMTGAYEQYF. The CDR3 nucleotides read TGTGCCAGCAGCCCCCGGATGACAGGGGCCTACGAGCAGTACTTC.

The chain joins TRBV5-1 to TRBJ2-5, with D unresolved. The ends were cut back, 0 bases at V and 5 bases at J, with 11 bases in the middle. Germline values: CDR1 SGHRS, CDR2 YFSETQ. The CDR3 covers 14 residues. The CDR3 here is CASSLEGGLETQYF. In nucleotides, the CDR3 is TGCGCCAGCAGCTTGGAAGGCGGCCTGGAGACCCAGTACTTC. Full variable domain (remainder filled in from reference TRBV5-1 and TRBJ2-5): KAGVTQTPRYLIKTRGQQVTLSCSPISGHRSVSWYQQTPGQGLQFLFEYFSETQRNKGNFPGRFSGRQFSNSRSEMNVSTLELGDSALYLCASSLEGGLETQYFGPGTRLLVL.

The chain combines TRBV20-1 with TRBJ2-1; D possibly corresponds to TRBD1 (8 bases). This CDR3 region has 13 residues. Germline assignment: CDR1 DFQATT and CDR2 SNEGSKA (reference sequence). V dropped 6 bases and J dropped 8 bases, with 17 bases sitting between them. CDR3 sequence: CSAERDRPDEQFF. The CDR3 nucleotides read TGCAGTGCCGAGCGGGACAGGCCAGATGAGCAGTTCTTC.

There are a few counts of this clonotype. The chain combines TRBV7-8 with TRBJ1-1; possible D gene TRBD1, 6 bases. V was clipped by 3 bases and J by 1 base, with 12 bases between them. Germline CDR1 SGHVS, CDR2 FQNEAQ. The CDR3 length is 15 residues. The CDR3 region has the DNA TGTGCCAGCAGCTTGGGAGACAGGCGGAACACTGAAGCTTTCTTT. Encoded protein: CASSLGDRRNTEAFF.

The chain carries TRBV20-1 and TRBJ2-7, with D unresolved. Germline loops: CDR1 DFQATT, CDR2 SNEGSKA (reference sequence). V shed 7 bases and J shed 2 bases, with 15 bases lying between them. The CDR3 runs to 13 residues. CDR3 in DNA: TGCAGTGTTCGTGAGCCGGTGCCCTACGAGCAGTACTTC. It codes for CSVREPVPYEQYF.

This clonotype occurred a few times. V and J are TRBV20-1 and TRBJ2-1; 14 bases agree with TRBD2. J gave up 3 bases and V 6 bases, and 16 bases lay outside the gene matches. The germline CDR1 and CDR2 sequences are DFQATT and SNEGSKA (reference sequence). The CDR3 length is 19 residues. The CDR3 sequence: CSARTTTSGRAAYYNEQFF. The CDR3 bases are TGCAGTGCCCGAACGACGACTAGCGGGAGGGCCGCGTACTACAATGAGCAGTTCTTC.

The J gene is TRBJ2-3, the V gene TRBV6-1; the D gene is possibly TRBD2 (7 bases). Germline CDR1 MNHNS, CDR2 SASEGT. V lost 8 bases to trimming and J lost 2 bases, with 14 bases between them. The CDR3 extends over 14 amino acids. The CDR3 DNA follows: TGTGCCAGCGGGGGGGGACAAACCACAGATACGCAGTATTTT. Translating it yields CASGGGQTTDTQYF.

The chain uses TRBV15 and TRBJ1-5; 7 bases match TRBD1. The CDR3 covers 16 residues. The germline V gene encodes CDR1 LNHNV and CDR2 YYDKDF (reference sequence). Unmatched junction bases numbered 11, after V lost 1 base and J lost 8 bases. The CDR3 protein is CATSRADRTGLEPQHF. In DNA, the CDR3 is TGTGCCACCAGCAGAGCGGACAGGACCGGCCTTGAGCCCCAGCATTTT.

This clonotype has ten or more counts. A read error may account for a junction end that differs from germline. In nucleotides, the CDR3 is TGTGCCAGCAGCTTAGTAGGGACAGGATCCAATGAGCAGTTCTTC. Its protein product is CASSLVGTGSNEQFF. The J gene is TRBJ2-1, the V gene TRBV5-1; 8 positions agree with TRBD1. This CDR3 is built from 15 residues. Germline loops: CDR1 SGHRS, CDR2 YFSETQ.

This clonotype was picked up a small number of times. The chain is built from TRBV25-1 and TRBJ1-4, with a possible D match to TRBD1 (5 bases). Germline V gene sequence: CDR1 MGHDK, CDR2 SYGVNS. With 5 bases removed from V and 8 bases from J, the gap between germline ends came to 18 bases. The CDR3 totals 15 residues. In nucleotides, the CDR3 is TGTGCCAGCAGTCCCTGGGGGGGAAGGAGCGAAAAACTGTTTTTT. It translates to CASSPWGGRSEKLFF.

This rearrangement joins TRBV20-1 to TRBJ2-1, with 7 bases aligning to TRBD2. CDR3 length: 13 amino acids. With 0 bases clipped from V and 4 bases from J, the junction kept 0 bases outside the gene matches. CDR1 and CDR2 (germline): DFQATT, SNEGSKA (reference sequence). DNA of the CDR3: TGCAGTGCTAGAGACGGGGGGTACAATGAGCAGTTCTTC. Protein product: CSARDGGYNEQFF.

Ten or more counts support this clonotype. The CDR3 region has the DNA TGCGCCAGCAGCCCATCATCTGGGACAGGGTTGTCCAAAGGGGCTTTCTTT. This sequence encodes CASSPSSGTGLSKGAFF. V is TRBV5-1 and J is TRBJ1-1, with TRBD1 matching over 9 bases. CDR3 size: 17 residues. Germline V gene lookup returns CDR1 SGHRS and CDR2 YFSETQ. V lost 4 bases, J lost 11 bases, and 21 bases stayed unmatched.

The J gene is TRBJ2-2, the V gene TRBV6-5; 13 bases align to TRBD2. CDR3 length: 19 amino acids. Trimming took 1 base from V and 5 from J; bases not matched to a gene: 10. Germline values: CDR1 MNHEY, CDR2 SVGAGI. The CDR3 nucleotides read TGTGCCAGCAGTTACTATCCCAAAAGACTAGCGGGGGGAACCGGGGAGCTGTTTTTT. Residues: CASSYYPKRLAGGTGELFF.

The chain is built from TRBV20-1 and TRBJ1-4; 9 bases are a match to TRBD1. This CDR3 comprises 16 residues. CDR1 DFQATT and CDR2 SNEGSKA come from the germline V gene (reference sequence). Trimming took 6 bases from V and 6 from J; bases not matched to a gene: 14. The CDR3 DNA is TGCAGTGCGTCGAGGGACAGGGATATCCGGGATGAAAAACTGTTTTTT. It translates to CSASRDRDIRDEKLFF.

The chain employs TRBV12-3 or TRBV12-4 and TRBJ2-5, with TRBD1 matching over 11 bases. The CDR3 extends over 15 amino acids. V gave up 3 bases and J gave up 3 bases; unmatched junction bases: 3. DNA of the CDR3: TGTGCCAGCAGTTTCCGGACAGGGGGCAAAGAGACCCAGTACTTC. The encoded protein is CASSFRTGGKETQYF.

This clonotype was seen more than once but under ten times. V usage is TRBV20-1 and J usage is TRBJ2-5; 7 bases fit TRBD2. The length of the CDR3 is 14 residues. Germline lookup yields CDR1 DFQATT and CDR2 SNEGSKA (reference sequence). V was pared by 5 bases and J by 2 bases, with 8 bases of the junction left unmatched. The DNA for the CDR3 is TGCAGTGCTCCCCTCCGCGGGGGTCAAGAGACCCAGTACTTC. Protein product: CSAPLRGGQETQYF.

CDR3 loop: CASSPLGQGLQPQHF. In nucleotides, the CDR3 is TGTGCCAGCAGCCCCCTGGGACAGGGCCTTCAGCCCCAGCATTTT. This rearrangement joins TRBV11-2 to TRBJ1-5; 9 positions match TRBD1. Germline CDR1 SGHAT, CDR2 FQNNGV. This CDR3 is built from 15 residues. Trimming at V came to 5 bases and at J to 6 bases, leaving 8 bases not matched to a gene.

This clonotype was detected a few times. The CDR3 reads CASSRRTVAYEQYF. The DNA of the CDR3 is TGTGCCAGTAGTCGAAGGACAGTTGCCTACGAGCAGTACTTC. The chain joins TRBV19 to TRBJ2-7, with D possibly TRBD1 on 6 matching bases. The CDR3 consists of 14 residues. Per germline, CDR1 LNHDA and CDR2 SQIVND (reference sequence). V lost 5 bases and J 2 bases, leaving 13 bases between the germline ends.

This clonotype was counted a few times. The V and J genes are TRBV29-1 and TRBJ1-1; possible D gene TRBD1, 6 bases. Trimming stripped 4 bases from V and 5 bases from J, with 14 bases between. Per the germline V gene, CDR1 is SQVTM and CDR2 is ANQGSEA. CDR3 length equals 13 residues. The CDR3 loop is CSVVGTQFTEAFF. The CDR3 DNA follows: TGCAGCGTTGTTGGGACACAATTTACTGAAGCTTTCTTT.

The chain combines TRBV4-1 with TRBJ1-3; D call uncertain. The V and J ends lost 1 base and 3 bases respectively, with 13 bases between them. CDR1 is MGHRA, CDR2 YSYEKL, per germline. The CDR3 runs 16 residues. Here the CDR3 reads CASSQGLRSYGNTIYF. CDR3 DNA: TGCGCCAGCAGCCAAGGCCTCAGAAGCTATGGAAACACCATATATTTT.

The V call is TRBV5-1, the J call TRBJ1-2; the match to TRBD1 covers 7 bases. Trimming took 7 bases from V and 8 from J; bases not matched to a gene: 11. CDR3 size: 13 residues. Germline assignment: CDR1 SGHRS and CDR2 YFSETQ. The CDR3 nucleotides are TGCGCCAGCCATATTGAGGGGGCAGGGGGCTACACCTTC. This encodes CASHIEGAGGYTF.

Ten or more counts support this clonotype. This chain joins TRBV6-5 and TRBJ1-3; no definite D call. Trimming removed 2 bases from V and 0 bases from J, with 5 bases in between. The germline CDR1 and CDR2 sequences are MNHEY and SVGAGI. The CDR3 extends over 14 amino acids. CDR3 nucleotide sequence: TGTGCCAGCAGTTACGAGGTCTCTGGAAACACCATATATTTT. Translating gives CASSYEVSGNTIYF.

The V gene is TRBV19, the J gene TRBJ1-6, with 8 nucleotides matching TRBD1. The germline V gene encodes CDR1 LNHDA and CDR2 SQIVND (reference sequence). J gave up 10 bases and V 5 bases, and 7 bases lay outside the gene matches. This CDR3 is 14 amino acids long. This CDR3 is CASSPRTGRSPLHF. CDR3 coding DNA: TGTGCCAGTAGTCCCCGGACAGGGAGGTCACCCCTCCACTTT.

The table lists this clonotype with a few counts. The rearrangement joins TRBV6-1 to TRBJ2-5, with 7 bases fitting TRBD1. This CDR3 region has 15 residues. After removal of 4 bases from V and 4 bases from J, the junction contained 9 bases not matched to a gene. CDR1 is MNHNS and CDR2 is SASEGT in the germline V gene. The CDR3 reads CASSGGQAKGETQYF. The CDR3 DNA sequence: TGTGCCAGCAGTGGAGGACAGGCCAAGGGAGAGACCCAGTACTTC.

The table lists this clonotype with a few counts. The chain has TRBV20-1 and TRBJ2-5; TRBD1 is a possible D gene (5 bases). The CDR3 totals 12 residues. The V and J ends lost 3 bases and 5 bases respectively, with 10 bases between them. Per the germline V gene, CDR1 is DFQATT and CDR2 is SNEGSKA (reference sequence). The CDR3 nucleotides read TGCAGTGCTAGCGCAGGGTCGGAGACCCAGTACTTC. Translation: CSASAGSETQYF.

This clonotype has more than one count but fewer than ten. The chain uses TRBV20-1 and TRBJ2-1; D is unresolved. This CDR3 comprises 11 residues. V was shortened by 4 bases and J by 6 bases, with 7 bases between the two germline ends. CDR1 and CDR2 (germline): DFQATT, SNEGSKA (reference sequence). The chain's CDR3 is CSATPGNEQFF. The DNA of the CDR3 is TGCAGTGCTACCCCGGGCAATGAGCAGTTCTTC.

This clonotype showed up just once. V and J are TRBV7-6 and TRBJ1-6, with a possible D match to TRBD1 (6 bases). V lost 6 bases to trimming and J lost 6 bases, with 12 bases between them. Germline CDR1 is SGHVS and CDR2 is FNYEAQ. The CDR3 consists of 14 residues. The CDR3 region has the DNA TGTGCCAGCAGGCCGCAGGGGTTTAATTCACCCCTCCACTTT. It codes for CASRPQGFNSPLHF. Complete variable domain (other parts from reference TRBV7-6 and TRBJ1-6): GAGVSQSPRYKVTKRGQDVALRCDPISGHVSLYWYRQALGQGPEFLTYFNYEAQQDKSGLPNDRFSAERPEGSISTLTIQRTEQRDSAMYRCASRPQGFNSPLHFGNGTRLTVT.

This chain links TRBV6-1 with TRBJ1-3; D not resolved. The ends were cut back, 2 bases at V and 0 bases at J, with 11 bases in the middle. The germline V gene has CDR1 MNHNS and CDR2 SASEGT. CDR3 size: 16 residues. This CDR3 reads CASSEYDGRSGNTIYF. The CDR3 nucleotides read TGTGCCAGCAGTGAATACGACGGACGCTCTGGAAACACCATATATTTT.